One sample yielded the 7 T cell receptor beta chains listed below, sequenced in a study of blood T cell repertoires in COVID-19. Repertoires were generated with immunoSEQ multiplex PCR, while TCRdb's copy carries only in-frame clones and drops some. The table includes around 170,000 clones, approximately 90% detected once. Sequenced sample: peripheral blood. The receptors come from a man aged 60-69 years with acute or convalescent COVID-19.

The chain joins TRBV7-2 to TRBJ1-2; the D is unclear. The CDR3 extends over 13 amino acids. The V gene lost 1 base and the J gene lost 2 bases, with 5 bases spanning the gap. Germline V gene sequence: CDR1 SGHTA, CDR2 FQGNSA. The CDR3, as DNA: TGTGCCAGCAGCTTAGGTCTGAACTATGGCTACACCTTC. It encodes CASSLGLNYGYTF.

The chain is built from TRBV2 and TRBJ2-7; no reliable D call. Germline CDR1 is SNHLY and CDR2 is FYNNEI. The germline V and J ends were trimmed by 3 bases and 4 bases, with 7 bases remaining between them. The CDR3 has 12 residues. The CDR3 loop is CASSDWPYEQYF. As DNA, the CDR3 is TGTGCCAGCAGTGACTGGCCATACGAGCAGTACTTC.

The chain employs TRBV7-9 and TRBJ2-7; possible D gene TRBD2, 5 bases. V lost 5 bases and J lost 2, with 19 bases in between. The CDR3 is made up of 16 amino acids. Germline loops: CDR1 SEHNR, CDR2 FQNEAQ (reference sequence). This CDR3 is CASSRAGRLTPYEQYF. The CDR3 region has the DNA TGTGCCAGCAGCCGGGCCGGGCGACTAACTCCCTACGAGCAGTACTTC.

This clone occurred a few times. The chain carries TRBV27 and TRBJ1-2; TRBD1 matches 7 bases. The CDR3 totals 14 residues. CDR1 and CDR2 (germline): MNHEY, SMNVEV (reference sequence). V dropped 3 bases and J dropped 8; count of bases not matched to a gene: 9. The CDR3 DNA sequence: TGTGCCAGCAGTTTTAGACAGGGATCGCGGGGCTACACCTTC. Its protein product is CASSFRQGSRGYTF.

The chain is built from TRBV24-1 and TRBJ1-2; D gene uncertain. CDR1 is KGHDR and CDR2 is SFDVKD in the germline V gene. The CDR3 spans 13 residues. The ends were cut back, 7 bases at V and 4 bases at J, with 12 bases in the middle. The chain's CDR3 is CATSAGVSYGYTF. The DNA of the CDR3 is TGTGCCACCAGCGCAGGTGTGAGCTATGGCTACACCTTC.

CDR3 in DNA: TGTGCCAGCAGCATCGCCGGGAACACTTATGGCTACACCTTC. Protein: CASSIAGNTYGYTF. The chain is built from TRBV11-2 and TRBJ1-2; D is ambiguous. CDR1 and CDR2 from the germline V gene are SGHAT and FQNNGV. Trimming shortened V by 5 bases and J by 5 bases, and 15 bases separated the two germline ends. The CDR3 spans 14 residues.

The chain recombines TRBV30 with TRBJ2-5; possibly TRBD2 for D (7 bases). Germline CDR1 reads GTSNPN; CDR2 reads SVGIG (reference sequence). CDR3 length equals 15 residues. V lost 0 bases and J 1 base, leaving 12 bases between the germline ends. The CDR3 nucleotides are TGTGCCTGGAGTGTACGGGGGGCGTCCCAAGAGACCCAGTACTTC. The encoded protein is CAWSVRGASQETQYF.